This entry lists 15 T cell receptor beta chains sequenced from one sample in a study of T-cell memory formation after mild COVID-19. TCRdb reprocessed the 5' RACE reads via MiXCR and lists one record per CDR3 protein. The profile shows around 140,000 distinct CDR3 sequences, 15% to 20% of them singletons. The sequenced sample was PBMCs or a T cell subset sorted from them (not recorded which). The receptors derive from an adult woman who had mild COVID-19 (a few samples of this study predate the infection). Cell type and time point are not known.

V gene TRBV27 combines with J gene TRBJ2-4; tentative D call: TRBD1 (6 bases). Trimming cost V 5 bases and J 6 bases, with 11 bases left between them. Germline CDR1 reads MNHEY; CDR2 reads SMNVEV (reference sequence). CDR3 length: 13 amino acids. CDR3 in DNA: TGTGCCAGCAGTGGGCGAGGGGGAAACATTCAGTACTTC. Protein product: CASSGRGGNIQYF.

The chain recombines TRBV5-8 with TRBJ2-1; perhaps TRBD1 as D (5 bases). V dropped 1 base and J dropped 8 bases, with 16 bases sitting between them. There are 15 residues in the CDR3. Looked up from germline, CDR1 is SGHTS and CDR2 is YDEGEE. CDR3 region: CASSLRQGISYEQFF. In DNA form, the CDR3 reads TGTGCCAGCAGCTTGCGTCAGGGTATATCGTATGAGCAGTTCTTC. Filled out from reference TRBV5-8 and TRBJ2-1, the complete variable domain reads EAGVTQSPTHLIKTRGQQATLRCSPISGHTSVYWYQQALGLGLQFLLWYDEGEERNRGNFPPRFSGRQFPNYSSELNVNALELEDSALYLCASSLRQGISYEQFFGPGTRLTVL.

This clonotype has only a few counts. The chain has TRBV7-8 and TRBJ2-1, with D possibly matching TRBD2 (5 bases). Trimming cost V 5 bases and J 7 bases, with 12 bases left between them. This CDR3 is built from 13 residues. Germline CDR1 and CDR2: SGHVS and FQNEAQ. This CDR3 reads CASSPRGRNEQFF. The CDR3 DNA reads TGTGCCAGCAGCCCACGAGGGAGAAATGAGCAGTTCTTC.

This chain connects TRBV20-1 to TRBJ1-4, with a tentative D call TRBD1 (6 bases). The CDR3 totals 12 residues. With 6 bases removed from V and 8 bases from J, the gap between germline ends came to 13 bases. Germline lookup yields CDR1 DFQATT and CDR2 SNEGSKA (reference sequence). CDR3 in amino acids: CSAPGHPEKLFF. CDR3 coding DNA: TGCAGTGCCCCGGGACATCCCGAAAAACTGTTTTTT.

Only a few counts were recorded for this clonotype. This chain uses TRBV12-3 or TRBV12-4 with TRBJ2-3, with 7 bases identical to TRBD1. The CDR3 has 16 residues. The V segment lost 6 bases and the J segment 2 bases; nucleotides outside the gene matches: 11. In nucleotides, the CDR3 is TGTGCCAGCAGGCCGACCTGGGACAGTCTCACAGATACGCAGTATTTT. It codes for CASRPTWDSLTDTQYF.

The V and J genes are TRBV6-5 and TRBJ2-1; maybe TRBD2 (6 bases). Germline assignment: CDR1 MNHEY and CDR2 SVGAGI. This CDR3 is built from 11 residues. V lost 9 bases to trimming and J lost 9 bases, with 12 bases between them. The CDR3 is CASTNGGEQFF. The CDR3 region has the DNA TGTGCCAGTACGAACGGGGGTGAGCAGTTCTTC.

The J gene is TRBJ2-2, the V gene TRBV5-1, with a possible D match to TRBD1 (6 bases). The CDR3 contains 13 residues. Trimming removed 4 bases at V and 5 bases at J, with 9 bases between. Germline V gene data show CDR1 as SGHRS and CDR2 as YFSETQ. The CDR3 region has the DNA TGCGCCAGCAGCGTGCAGGGGACCGGGGAGCTGTTTTTT. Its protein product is CASSVQGTGELFF.

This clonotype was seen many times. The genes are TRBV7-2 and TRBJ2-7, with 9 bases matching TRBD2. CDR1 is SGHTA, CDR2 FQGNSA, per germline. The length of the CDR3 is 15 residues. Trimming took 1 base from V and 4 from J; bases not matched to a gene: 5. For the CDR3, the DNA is TGTGCCAGCAGCTTAGGTGCTAGCGGGATTTACGAGCAGTACTTC. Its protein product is CASSLGASGIYEQYF. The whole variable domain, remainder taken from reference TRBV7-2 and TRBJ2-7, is GAGVSQSPSNKVTEKGKDVELRCDPISGHTALYWYRQSLGQGLEFLIYFQGNSAPDKSGLPSDRFSAERTGGSVSTLTIQRTQQEDSAVYLCASSLGASGIYEQYFGPGTRLTVT.

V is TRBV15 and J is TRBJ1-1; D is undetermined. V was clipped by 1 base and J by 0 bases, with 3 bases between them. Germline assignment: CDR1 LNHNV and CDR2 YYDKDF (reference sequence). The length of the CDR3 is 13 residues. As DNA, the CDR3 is TGTGCCACCAGCAGAGCTCTGAACACTGAAGCTTTCTTT. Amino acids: CATSRALNTEAFF.

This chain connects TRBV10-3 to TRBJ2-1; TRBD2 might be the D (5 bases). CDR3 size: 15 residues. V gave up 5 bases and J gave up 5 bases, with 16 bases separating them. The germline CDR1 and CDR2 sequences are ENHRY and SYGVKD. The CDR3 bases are TGTGCCATCAGTAGGGCGGTAGCGAAAAACAATGAGCAGTTCTTC. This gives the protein CAISRAVAKNNEQFF.

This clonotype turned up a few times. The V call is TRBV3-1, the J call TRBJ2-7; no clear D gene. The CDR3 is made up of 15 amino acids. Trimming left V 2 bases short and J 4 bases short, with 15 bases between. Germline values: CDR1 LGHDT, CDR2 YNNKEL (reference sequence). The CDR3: CASSQMEIPSYEQYF. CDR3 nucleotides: TGTGCCAGCAGCCAAATGGAGATCCCCTCTTACGAGCAGTACTTC.

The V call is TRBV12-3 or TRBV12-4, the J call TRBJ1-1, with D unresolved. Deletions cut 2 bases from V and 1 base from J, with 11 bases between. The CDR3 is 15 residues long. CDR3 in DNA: TGTGCCAGCAGTTTATATGACACTCAGAACACTGAAGCTTTCTTT. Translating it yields CASSLYDTQNTEAFF.

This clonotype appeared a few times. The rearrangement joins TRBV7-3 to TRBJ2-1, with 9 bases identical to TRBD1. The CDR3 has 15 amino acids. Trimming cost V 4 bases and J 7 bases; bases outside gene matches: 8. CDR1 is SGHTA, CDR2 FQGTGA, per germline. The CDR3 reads CASSSTGGKGNEQFF. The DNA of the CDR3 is TGTGCCAGCAGCTCCACAGGGGGCAAGGGTAATGAGCAGTTCTTC. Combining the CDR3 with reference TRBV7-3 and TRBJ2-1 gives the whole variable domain GAGVSQTPSNKVTEKGKYVELRCDPISGHTALYWYRQSLGQGPEFLIYFQGTGAADDSGLPNDRFFAVRPEGSVSTLKIQRTERGDSAVYLCASSSTGGKGNEQFFGPGTRLTVL.

This chain's CDR3 is CASSLLGVGETQYF. The CDR3 bases are TGTGCCAGCAGCTTACTCGGGGTAGGAGAGACCCAGTACTTC. This sequence joins TRBV7-9 and TRBJ2-5; D is possibly TRBD2 (5 bases). This CDR3 has 14 amino acids. The germline V and J ends were trimmed by 2 bases and 4 bases, with 11 bases remaining between them. Germline CDR1 reads SEHNR; CDR2 reads FQNEAQ (reference sequence). The complete variable domain, with remaining parts taken from reference TRBV7-9 and TRBJ2-5, reads DTGVSQNPRHKITKRGQNVTFRCDPISEHNRLYWYRQTLGQGPEFLTYFQNEAQLEKSRLLSDRFSAERPKGSFSTLEIQRTEQGDSAMYLCASSLLGVGETQYFGPGTRLLVL.

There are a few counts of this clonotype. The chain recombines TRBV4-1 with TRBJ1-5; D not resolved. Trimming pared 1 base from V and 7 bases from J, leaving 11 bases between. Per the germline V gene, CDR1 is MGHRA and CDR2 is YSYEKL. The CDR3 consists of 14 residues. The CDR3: CASSQVTREQPQHF. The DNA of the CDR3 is TGCGCCAGCAGCCAAGTTACGCGCGAGCAGCCCCAGCATTTT.